The present T cell receptor beta chain was sequenced within a study of T cells after posttransplantation cyclophosphamide. This clone was recorded many times. This CDR3 comprises 18 residues. Germline loops: CDR1 MRHNA, CDR2 SNTAGT. Trimming took 6 bases from V and 7 from J; bases not matched to a gene: 16. The protocol was immunoSEQ multiplex PCR, while the TCRdb copy is restricted to in-frame clones and leaves out a portion. The sample presents about 38,000 clones, none singletons. This sequence joins TRBV6-4 and TRBJ2-1; 12 bases agree with TRBD2. The source of this sequence is a man aged 50-59 years in good health, CMV-negative, and a related stem cell transplant donor. Sequencing was performed on PBMCs. In DNA form, the CDR3 reads TGTGCCAGCAGCGGGACTAGCGGGCGGAGCATTCGTACTAATGAGCAGTTCTTC. Its translation: CASSGTSGRSIRTNEQFF.